This entry is about one T cell receptor beta chain. What it binds is unknown. Other DNA sequences within the sample encode an identical CDR3. Partitioning of CD4+ cells yielded a CD45RA+ naive subset and a CD45RA-negative memory subset. V dropped 1 base and J dropped 5 bases, with 5 bases sitting between them. The germline CDR1 and CDR2 sequences are GTSNPN and SVGIG (reference sequence). The CDR3 is made up of 11 amino acids. This sample is part of a study of shared clonotypes between healthy human individuals. Study observations and caveats: Clonotype sharing across donors was expected to vary with sequencing depth. Against clonotypes common to all four donors, non-shared ones had lower generation probabilities.

As processed by the authors: Sequence data from immunoSEQ were junction-only and lacked quality scores; consequently, filtering differed. The repertoire was sequenced with immunoSEQ multiplex PCR; TCRdb's copy has only in-frame clones and lacks some. V, J and clone size reflect that table, while D and trimming were determined from the DNA. The sample consists of 2 million to 2.5 million clones, approximately 94% of them appearing once. The sequence was obtained from a man younger than 35 in good health. The source material was naive CD4+ T cells sorted from blood. Subset here: CD45RA+ positively selected. The chain joins TRBV30 to TRBJ2-5; D is unclear. CDR3 DNA sequence: TGTGCCTGGAGTGCCCTGGAGACCCAGTACTTC. Translating gives CAWSALETQYF. The whole variable domain, filled in from reference TRBV30 and TRBJ2-5, reads SQTIHQWPATLVQPVGSPLSLECTVEGTSNPNLYWYRQAAGRGLQLLFYSVGIGQISSEVPQNLSASRPQDRQFILSSKKLLLSDSGFYLCAWSALETQYFGPGTRLLVL.